The 29 T cell receptor beta chains below were found in one sample sequenced in a study of regulatory T cells in long-lasting Graves disease. Sample time point: persistent/refractory GD, antithyroid drugs over 5 years with positive TRAb. RNA from PBMCs was the source of the TCR library. Researchers made TCR beta libraries by using iRepertoire HTBI primers and running Arm-PCR on CDR3 regions. TCRdb re-analysed the multiplex PCR reads in MiXCR, keeping a single row per CDR3 protein. The sample yields hundreds of thousands of distinct CDR3 sequences, around 21% seen once. The sample was peripheral blood mononuclear cells (PBMCs), taken when the disease was refractory, from a patient treated with antithyroid drugs. These TCRs come from a female donor with Graves disease.

The chain is built from TRBV29-1 and TRBJ2-5, with 8 bases lining up with TRBD1. Germline CDR1 SQVTM, CDR2 ANQGSEA. This CDR3 spans 13 amino acids. V lost 4 bases to trimming and J lost 5 bases; unmatched junction nucleotides: 6. The CDR3 nucleotides read TGCAGCGTTGTCGTGGACAGGGTGGAGACCCAGTACTTC. Translation gives CSVVVDRVETQYF.

The genes are TRBV7-2 and TRBJ2-7, with a weak D call TRBD1 (6 bases). Per the germline V gene, CDR1 is SGHTA and CDR2 is FQGNSA. This CDR3 region has 13 residues. The V gene lost 1 base and the J gene lost 7 bases, with 11 bases spanning the gap. CDR3 nucleotides: TGTGCCAGCAGCTTAGGGACAGTCTTGGAGCAGTACTTC. Protein: CASSLGTVLEQYF.

A few counts support this clonotype. The chain has TRBV6-2 or TRBV6-3 and TRBJ2-7, with 8 bases lining up with TRBD1. The trim removed 6 bases at V and 0 bases at J, leaving 4 bases unmatched. Germline V gene lookup returns CDR1 MNHEY and CDR2 SVGEGT. CDR3 length: 14 amino acids. In DNA form, the CDR3 reads TGTGCCAGCAGGCGAGGACAGGGCTCCTACGAGCAGTACTTC. Protein: CASRRGQGSYEQYF.

This clonotype was counted ten times or more. The rearrangement uses TRBV2 and TRBJ1-5, with 10 bases fitting TRBD1. CDR3 length equals 14 residues. CDR1 SNHLY and CDR2 FYNNEI come from the germline V gene. V lost 4 bases, J lost 6 bases, and 3 bases stayed unmatched. The CDR3 loop reads CASSGDRGLQPQHF. CDR3 DNA sequence: TGTGCCAGCAGTGGAGACAGGGGGCTTCAGCCCCAGCATTTT.

This clonotype was counted ten times or more. The chain has TRBV15 and TRBJ2-5; D is unclear. This CDR3 has 13 amino acids. The germline V and J ends were trimmed by 0 bases and 4 bases, with 6 bases remaining between them. Germline loops: CDR1 LNHNV, CDR2 YYDKDF (reference sequence). The CDR3 DNA follows: TGTGCCACCAGCAGAGACAGGCTAGAGACCCAGTACTTC. Translated: CATSRDRLETQYF.

There are a few counts of this clonotype. V and J are TRBV18 and TRBJ2-6; no definite D call. The V gene's germline CDR1 is KGHSH and CDR2 LQKENI. This CDR3 contains 13 residues. V gave up 3 bases and J gave up 4 bases, with 4 bases separating them. CDR3 loop: CASSPGGANVLTF. CDR3 bases: TGTGCCAGCTCACCGGGGGGGGCCAACGTCCTGACTTTC.

This clonotype was observed a few times. The genes are TRBV12-3 or TRBV12-4 and TRBJ1-1; D is perhaps TRBD1 (6 bases). The CDR3 is 15 amino acids. Between the trimmed V and J ends, which lost 3 bases and 1 base, there was a span of 12 bases. Here the CDR3 reads CASSLGGAANTEAFF. The CDR3 region has the DNA TGTGCCAGCAGTTTGGGGGGGGCGGCGAACACTGAAGCTTTCTTT.

As regards this clonotype: A clone one base away is much larger, so this may be a read error. The chain carries TRBV6-5 and TRBJ2-7; a possible D gene is TRBD1 (5 bases). The CDR3 runs to 14 residues. Germline V gives CDR1 MNHEY, CDR2 SVGAGI. The chain's CDR3 is CTSSYSLRGYEQYF. In nucleotides, the CDR3 is TGTACCAGCAGTTACTCACTTAGGGGTTACGAGCAGTACTTC.

This clonotype was found many times. Germline is not matched at one junction end, which may reflect a read error. This chain links TRBV30 with TRBJ1-1; D remains unclear. The V gene's germline CDR1 is GTSNPN and CDR2 SVGIG (reference sequence). The CDR3 runs to 10 residues. The CDR3 nucleotides read TGTGCCTGGACTGTAGTTGAAGCCTTCTTT. This gives the protein CAWTVVEAFF.

In the case of this clonotype: A much more abundant neighbour one base away suggests this may be a read error. The chain couples TRBV19 to TRBJ1-5; D is uncertain. CDR3 length equals 13 residues. Per the germline V gene, CDR1 is LNHDA and CDR2 is SQIVND (reference sequence). The V end was cut by 3 bases, the J end by 9 bases, with 12 bases between. CDR3 in amino acids: CASSMMRDRPQHF. The CDR3 region has the DNA TGTGCCAGTAGTATGATGAGGGATCGGCCCCAGCATTTT. Using reference TRBV19 and TRBJ1-5 for the parts outside the CDR3, the full variable domain is DGGITQSPKYLFRKEGQNVTLSCEQNLNHDAMYWYRQDPGQGLRLIYYSQIVNDFQKGDIAEGYSVSREKKESFPLTVTSAQKNPTAFYLCASSMMRDRPQHFGDGTRLSIL.

The V gene is TRBV6-1, the J gene TRBJ2-2; D may be TRBD1 or TRBD2 (6 bases each). Trimming left V 7 bases short and J 6 bases short, with 18 bases between. The CDR3 extends over 15 amino acids. From germline, CDR1 is MNHNS and CDR2 SASEGT. The CDR3: CASTLAMGGSGELFF. Written as DNA, the CDR3 is TGTGCCAGCACCTTAGCGATGGGGGGCTCCGGGGAGCTGTTTTTT.

At least ten counts were recorded for this clonotype. V usage is TRBV28 and J usage is TRBJ1-1, with 7 bases matching TRBD1. The germline CDR1 and CDR2 sequences are MDHEN and SYDVKM. The CDR3 loop spans 12 amino acids. V gave up 5 bases and J gave up 10 bases; unmatched junction bases: 7. CDR3 residues: CASSLSTGTAFF. The CDR3 DNA reads TGTGCCAGCAGTCTCTCGACAGGGACAGCTTTCTTT.

The V gene is TRBV5-6, the J gene TRBJ1-1; D unclear. The V end was cut by 0 bases, the J end by 0 bases, with 9 bases between. The CDR3 covers 15 residues. CDR1 is SGHDT and CDR2 is YYEEEE in the germline V gene. CDR3 region: CASSLERRMNTEAFF. The CDR3 DNA is TGTGCCAGCAGCTTGGAAAGGCGAATGAACACTGAAGCTTTCTTT.

This clonotype was seen more than once but under ten times. The chain links TRBV6-2 or TRBV6-3 to TRBJ1-1; D is uncertain. Trimming removed 0 bases at V and 3 bases at J, with 17 bases between. Germline CDR1 MNHEY, CDR2 SVGEGT. This CDR3 region has 17 residues. This CDR3 is CASSYSTRQTRDTEAFF. The CDR3 bases are TGTGCCAGCAGTTACTCCACTCGACAAACTCGGGACACTGAAGCTTTCTTT.

This clonotype was picked up many times. CDR3 loop: CAISGKGGSGSPETQYF. The CDR3 DNA reads as TGTGCCATCAGTGGGAAGGGAGGCAGCGGGAGTCCAGAGACCCAGTACTTC. The chain is built from TRBV10-3 and TRBJ2-5, with 8 nucleotides matching TRBD2. With 4 bases clipped from V and 4 bases from J, the junction kept 14 bases outside the gene matches. The germline gives CDR1 ENHRY, CDR2 SYGVKD. The CDR3 length is 17 residues.

The chain joins TRBV29-1 to TRBJ2-7, with 13 positions matching TRBD2. CDR1 SQVTM and CDR2 ANQGSEA come from the germline V gene. Trimming cost V 0 bases and J 7 bases; bases outside gene matches: 3. This CDR3 region has 14 residues. CDR3 DNA sequence: TGCAGCGTTGAAGACCGGGGACTAGCGGGAGAGCAGTACTTC. Amino acid sequence: CSVEDRGLAGEQYF.

In its sample, this clonotype was seen a few times. A much bigger clone sits one base away, suggesting this may be a read error. This rearrangement joins TRBV7-2 to TRBJ1-2, with D possibly being TRBD1 (5 bases). In germline, CDR1 is SGHTA, CDR2 FQGNSA. Trimming left V 7 bases short and J 9 bases short, with 12 bases between. CDR3 size: 11 residues. The CDR3 reads CASNQEGSYTF. For the CDR3, the DNA is TGTGCCAGCAACCAAGAGGGGAGCTACACCTTC.

This clonotype was recorded at least ten times. This chain joins TRBV3-1 and TRBJ1-1; D call uncertain. This CDR3 contains 16 residues. With 0 bases removed from V and 3 bases from J, the gap between germline ends came to 14 bases. Germline V gene sequence: CDR1 LGHDT, CDR2 YNNKEL (reference sequence). The CDR3 sequence: CASSQDGSGSYTEAFF. The CDR3 DNA is TGTGCCAGCAGCCAAGACGGTTCAGGAAGCTACACTGAAGCTTTCTTT.

The sample holds a few counts of this clonotype. The V call is TRBV5-6, the J call TRBJ1-1; 11 positions match TRBD1. The CDR3 has 14 residues. Unmatched junction bases numbered 1, after V lost 2 bases and J lost 4 bases. Germline V gene data show CDR1 as SGHDT and CDR2 as YYEEEE. This CDR3 is CASSFGQGATEAFF. The CDR3, as DNA: TGTGCCAGCAGCTTCGGACAGGGGGCCACTGAAGCTTTCTTT.

This chain links TRBV7-6 with TRBJ2-2; TRBD2 might be the D (5 bases). V was pared by 1 base and J by 3 bases, with 15 bases between. The germline V gene encodes CDR1 SGHVS and CDR2 FNYEAQ. The CDR3 runs to 17 residues. CDR3 in DNA: TGTGCCAGCAGCTTAGGAGAGGGAGAGGTCGACACCGGGGAGCTGTTTTTT. Its protein is CASSLGEGEVDTGELFF.

This clonotype was counted only a few times. The chain employs TRBV29-1 and TRBJ1-1; D might be TRBD1 (6 bases). The CDR3 extends over 10 amino acids. Trimming took off 6 bases at V and 5 bases at J, with 7 bases between the two ends. In germline, CDR1 is SQVTM, CDR2 ANQGSEA. The CDR3: CSVQGTEAFF. The CDR3 nucleotides are TGCAGCGTCCAGGGGACTGAAGCTTTCTTT.

The chain uses TRBV29-1 and TRBJ2-2; 10 bases agree with TRBD2. Germline V gene lookup returns CDR1 SQVTM and CDR2 ANQGSEA. Trimming removed 6 bases from V and 0 bases from J; junction bases left unmatched: 10. CDR3 length: 17 residues. CDR3: CSVKAGTSDPNTGELFF. The CDR3 region has the DNA TGCAGCGTAAAGGCCGGGACTAGCGACCCGAACACCGGGGAGCTGTTTTTT.

This sequence joins TRBV10-2 and TRBJ2-7, with 13 bases matching TRBD2. The CDR3 is 18 residues long. Trimming cost V 2 bases and J 2 bases; bases outside gene matches: 9. The germline gives CDR1 WSHSY, CDR2 SAAADI. Written as DNA, the CDR3 is TGCGCCAGCAGTGAGGCGAACATCGGGACTAGCGGGGCCTACGAGCAGTACTTC. Amino acid sequence: CASSEANIGTSGAYEQYF.

The table lists this clonotype with a few counts. This chain connects TRBV13 to TRBJ2-7; 10 positions match TRBD2. With V trimmed by 5 bases and J by 7 bases, 11 bases remained unmatched. This CDR3 contains 15 residues. Germline CDR1 and CDR2: PRHDT and FYEKMQ (reference sequence). The CDR3: CASSPGLAASGEQYF. As DNA, the CDR3 is TGTGCCAGCAGCCCCGGACTAGCGGCCTCCGGGGAGCAGTACTTC.

This clonotype was seen a handful of times. The rearrangement uses TRBV6-1 and TRBJ1-5, with D unclear. Germline CDR1 and CDR2: MNHNS and SASEGT. The CDR3 extends over 16 amino acids. The V gene lost 6 bases and the J gene lost 2 bases, with 17 bases spanning the gap. The CDR3 spells CASSREVSPGNQPQHF. As DNA, the CDR3 is TGTGCCAGCAGCCGCGAAGTTAGCCCTGGCAATCAGCCCCAGCATTTT.

The chain employs TRBV7-2 and TRBJ2-7; D possibly corresponds to TRBD2 (6 bases). CDR1 and CDR2 from the germline V gene are SGHTA and FQGNSA. This CDR3 region has 13 residues. Between the trimmed V and J ends, which lost 2 bases and 10 bases, there was a span of 15 bases. The CDR3 coding sequence is TGTGCCAGCAGCTTAACTAGCCCGTTCGGTCAGTACTTC. It translates to CASSLTSPFGQYF. Using reference TRBV7-2 and TRBJ2-7 for the parts outside the CDR3, the full variable domain is GAGVSQSPSNKVTEKGKDVELRCDPISGHTALYWYRQSLGQGLEFLIYFQGNSAPDKSGLPSDRFSAERTGGSVSTLTIQRTQQEDSAVYLCASSLTSPFGQYFGPGTRLTVT.

The rearrangement links TRBV6-9 to TRBJ2-3, with 7 bases aligning to TRBD2. Trimming removed 3 bases from V and 5 bases from J; junction bases left unmatched: 8. CDR3 length equals 15 residues. Per germline, CDR1 MNHGY and CDR2 SVAAGI. The CDR3 DNA is TGTGCCAGCAGTTACATTGGTAGCGGGTTAGATACGCAGTATTTT. This gives the protein CASSYIGSGLDTQYF.

A note on this clonotype: A much more abundant neighbour one base away suggests this may be a read error. This chain's CDR3 is CAGSQTGATTEAFF. CDR3 nucleotides: TGTGCCGGCAGCCAGACAGGGGCGACCACTGAAGCTTTCTTT. The chain couples TRBV7-9 to TRBJ1-1; TRBD1 matches 8 bases. The CDR3 has 14 amino acids. The germline V gene has CDR1 SEHNR and CDR2 FQNEAQ (reference sequence).

The chain couples TRBV14 to TRBJ2-7; TRBD2 matches 10 bases. Germline V gene data show CDR1 as SGHDN and CDR2 as FVKESK. The CDR3 extends over 18 amino acids. V lost 1 base, J lost 5 bases, and 14 bases stayed unmatched. CDR3 loop: CASSQASGRAPGPHEQYF. The CDR3, as DNA: TGTGCCAGCAGCCAAGCGAGCGGGAGGGCTCCCGGTCCCCACGAGCAGTACTTC.